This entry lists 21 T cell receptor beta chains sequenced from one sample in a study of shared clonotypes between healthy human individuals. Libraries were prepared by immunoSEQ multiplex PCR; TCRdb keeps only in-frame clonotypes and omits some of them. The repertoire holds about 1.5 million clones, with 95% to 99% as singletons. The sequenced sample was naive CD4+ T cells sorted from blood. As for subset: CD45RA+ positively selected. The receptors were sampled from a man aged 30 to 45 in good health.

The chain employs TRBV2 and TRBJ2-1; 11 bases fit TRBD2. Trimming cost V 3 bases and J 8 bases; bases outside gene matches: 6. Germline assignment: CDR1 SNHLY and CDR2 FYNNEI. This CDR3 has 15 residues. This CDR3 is CASSDTSGSPHEQFF. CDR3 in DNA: TGTGCCAGCAGTGATACTAGCGGGAGTCCCCATGAGCAGTTCTTC. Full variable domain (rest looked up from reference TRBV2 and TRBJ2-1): EPEVTQTPSHQVTQMGQEVILRCVPISNHLYFYWYRQILGQKVEFLVSFYNNEISEKSEIFDDQFSVERPDGSNFTLKIRSTKLEDSAMYFCASSDTSGSPHEQFFGPGTRLTVL.

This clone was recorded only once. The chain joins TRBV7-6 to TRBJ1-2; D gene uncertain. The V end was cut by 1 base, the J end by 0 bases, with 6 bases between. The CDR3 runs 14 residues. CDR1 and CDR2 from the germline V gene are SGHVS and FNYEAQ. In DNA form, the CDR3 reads TGTGCCAGCAGCTTAGGAGTGGCTAACTATGGCTACACCTTC. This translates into CASSLGVANYGYTF.

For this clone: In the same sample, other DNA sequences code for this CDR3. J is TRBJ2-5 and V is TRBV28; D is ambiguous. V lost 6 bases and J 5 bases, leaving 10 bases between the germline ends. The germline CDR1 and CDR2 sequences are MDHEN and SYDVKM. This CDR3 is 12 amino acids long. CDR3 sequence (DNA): TGTGCCAGCAGGACCGCCGGGGAGACCCAGTACTTC. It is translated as CASRTAGETQYF.

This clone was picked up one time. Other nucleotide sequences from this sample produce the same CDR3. CDR3 coding DNA: TGTGCCAGCAGCTTAGTAGGACTCGGTCAGCCCCAGCATTTT. This codes for CASSLVGLGQPQHF. This chain connects TRBV7-2 to TRBJ1-5, with D unclear. CDR3 length: 14 amino acids. Germline CDR1 SGHTA, CDR2 FQGNSA. V lost 1 base and J lost 6, with 10 bases in between.

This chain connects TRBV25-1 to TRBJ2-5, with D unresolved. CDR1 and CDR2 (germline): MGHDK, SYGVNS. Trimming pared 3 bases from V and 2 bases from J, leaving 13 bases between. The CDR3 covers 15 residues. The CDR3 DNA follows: TGTGCCAGCAGTGATACAGTGGCACCTCAAGAGACCCAGTACTTC. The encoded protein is CASSDTVAPQETQYF.

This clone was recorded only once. This chain's CDR3 is CASSLATREQYF. The DNA for the CDR3 is TGTGCCAGCAGCCTAGCGACCCGGGAGCAGTACTTC. This chain uses TRBV28 with TRBJ2-7; D might be TRBD2 (6 bases). V lost 6 bases, J lost 7 bases, and 13 bases lay in between. CDR1 and CDR2 from the germline V gene are MDHEN and SYDVKM. The CDR3 totals 12 residues.

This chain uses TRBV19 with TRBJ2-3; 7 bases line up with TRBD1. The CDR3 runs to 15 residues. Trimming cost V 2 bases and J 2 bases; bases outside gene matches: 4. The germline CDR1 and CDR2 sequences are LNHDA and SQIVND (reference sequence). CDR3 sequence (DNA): TGTGCCAGTAGTATAATAGGGACAGTCACAGATACGCAGTATTTT. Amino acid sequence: CASSIIGTVTDTQYF.

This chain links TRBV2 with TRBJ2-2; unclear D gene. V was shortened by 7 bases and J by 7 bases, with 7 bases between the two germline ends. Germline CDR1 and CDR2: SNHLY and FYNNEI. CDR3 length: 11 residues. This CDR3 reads CASNYHGELFF. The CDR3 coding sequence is TGTGCCAGCAATTATCACGGGGAGCTGTTTTTT.

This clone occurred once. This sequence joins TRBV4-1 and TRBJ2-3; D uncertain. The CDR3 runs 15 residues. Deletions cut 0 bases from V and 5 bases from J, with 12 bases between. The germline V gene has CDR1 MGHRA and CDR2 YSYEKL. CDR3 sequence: CASSQDGLHLDTQYF. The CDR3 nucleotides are TGCGCCAGCAGCCAAGATGGGTTACATCTAGATACGCAGTATTTT.

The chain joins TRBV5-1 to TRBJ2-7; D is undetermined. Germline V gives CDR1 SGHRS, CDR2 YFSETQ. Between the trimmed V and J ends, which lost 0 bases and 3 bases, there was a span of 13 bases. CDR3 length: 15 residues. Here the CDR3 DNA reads TGCGCCAGCAGCTTGGGAGACAATTACCTCTACGAGCAGTACTTC. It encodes CASSLGDNYLYEQYF.

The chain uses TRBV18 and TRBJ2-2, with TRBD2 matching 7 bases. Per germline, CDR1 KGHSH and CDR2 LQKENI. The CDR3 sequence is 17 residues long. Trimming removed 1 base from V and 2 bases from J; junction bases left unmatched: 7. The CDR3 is CASSPLFLAENTGELFF. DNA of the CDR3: TGTGCCAGCTCACCACTCTTCCTAGCGGAAAACACCGGGGAGCTGTTTTTT.

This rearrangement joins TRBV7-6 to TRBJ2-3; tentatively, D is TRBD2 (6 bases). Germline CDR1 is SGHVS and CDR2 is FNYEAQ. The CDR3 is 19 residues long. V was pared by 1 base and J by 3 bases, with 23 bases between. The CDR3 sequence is CASSLVGAAWGDGTDTQYF. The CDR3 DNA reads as TGTGCCAGCAGCTTAGTAGGGGCAGCTTGGGGGGACGGTACAGATACGCAGTATTTT. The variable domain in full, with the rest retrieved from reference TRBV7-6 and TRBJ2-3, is GAGVSQSPRYKVTKRGQDVALRCDPISGHVSLYWYRQALGQGPEFLTYFNYEAQQDKSGLPNDRFSAERPEGSISTLTIQRTEQRDSAMYRCASSLVGAAWGDGTDTQYFGPGTRLTVL.

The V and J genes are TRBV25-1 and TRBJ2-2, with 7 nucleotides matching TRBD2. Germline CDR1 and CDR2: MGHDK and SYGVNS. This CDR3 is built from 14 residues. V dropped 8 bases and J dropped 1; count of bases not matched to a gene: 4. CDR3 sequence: CASSSGMNTGELFF. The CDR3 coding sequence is TGTGCCAGCTCGAGCGGGATGAACACCGGGGAGCTGTTTTTT.

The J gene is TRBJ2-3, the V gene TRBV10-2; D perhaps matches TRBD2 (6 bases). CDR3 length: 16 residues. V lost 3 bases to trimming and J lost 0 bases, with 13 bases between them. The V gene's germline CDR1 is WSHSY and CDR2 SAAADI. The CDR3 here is CASSDNVGGSTDTQYF. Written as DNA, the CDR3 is TGCGCCAGCAGTGATAATGTAGGAGGGAGCACAGATACGCAGTATTTT.

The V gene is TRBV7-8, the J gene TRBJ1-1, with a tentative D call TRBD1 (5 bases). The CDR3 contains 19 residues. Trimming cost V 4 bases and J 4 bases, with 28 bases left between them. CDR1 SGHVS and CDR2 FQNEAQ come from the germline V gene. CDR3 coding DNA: TGTGCCAGCAGCTCCAGCTGGGGCGGTTTGTCGGGGTTCAGCACTGAAGCTTTCTTT. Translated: CASSSSWGGLSGFSTEAFF.

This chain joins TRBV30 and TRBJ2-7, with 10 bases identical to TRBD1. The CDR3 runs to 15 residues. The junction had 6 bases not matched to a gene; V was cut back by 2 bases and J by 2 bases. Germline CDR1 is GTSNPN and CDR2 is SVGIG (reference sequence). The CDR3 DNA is TGTGCCTGGAGTTCGGGACAGGGGTTTGCCTACGAGCAGTACTTC. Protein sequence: CAWSSGQGFAYEQYF.

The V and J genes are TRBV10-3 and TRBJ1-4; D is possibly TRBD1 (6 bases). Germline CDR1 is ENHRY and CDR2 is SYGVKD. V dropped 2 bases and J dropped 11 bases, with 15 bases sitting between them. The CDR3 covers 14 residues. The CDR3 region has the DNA TGTGCCATCAGTGAGAATCCCAAGGGGGGGAAACTGTTTTTT. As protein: CAISENPKGGKLFF.

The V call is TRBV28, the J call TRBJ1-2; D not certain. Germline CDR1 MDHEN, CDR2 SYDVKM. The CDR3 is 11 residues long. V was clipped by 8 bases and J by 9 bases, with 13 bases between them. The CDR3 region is CASYDISSYTF. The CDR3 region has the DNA TGTGCCAGCTACGACATTTCTAGCTACACCTTC.

The DNA of the CDR3 is TGTGCCGGACCAGAGAAGTCGCCTGAAAAACTGTTTTTT. Translation: CAGPEKSPEKLFF. This chain joins TRBV2 and TRBJ1-4; D unclear. Trimming took off 11 bases at V and 7 bases at J, with 17 bases between the two ends. The CDR3 loop spans 13 amino acids. CDR1 and CDR2 (germline): SNHLY, FYNNEI.

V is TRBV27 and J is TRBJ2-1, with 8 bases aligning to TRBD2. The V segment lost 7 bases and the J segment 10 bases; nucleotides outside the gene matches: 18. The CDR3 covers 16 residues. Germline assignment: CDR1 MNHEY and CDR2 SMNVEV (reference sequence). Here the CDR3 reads CASTDSGTSTLREQFF. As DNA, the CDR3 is TGTGCCAGCACGGACAGCGGGACTAGTACCTTGAGGGAGCAGTTCTTC.

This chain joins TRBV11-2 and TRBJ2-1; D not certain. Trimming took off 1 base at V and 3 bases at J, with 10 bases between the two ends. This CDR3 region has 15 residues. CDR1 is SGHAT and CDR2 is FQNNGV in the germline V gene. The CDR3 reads CASSLVSLVYNEQFF. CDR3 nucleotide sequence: TGTGCCAGCAGCTTAGTTTCCTTAGTCTACAATGAGCAGTTCTTC.